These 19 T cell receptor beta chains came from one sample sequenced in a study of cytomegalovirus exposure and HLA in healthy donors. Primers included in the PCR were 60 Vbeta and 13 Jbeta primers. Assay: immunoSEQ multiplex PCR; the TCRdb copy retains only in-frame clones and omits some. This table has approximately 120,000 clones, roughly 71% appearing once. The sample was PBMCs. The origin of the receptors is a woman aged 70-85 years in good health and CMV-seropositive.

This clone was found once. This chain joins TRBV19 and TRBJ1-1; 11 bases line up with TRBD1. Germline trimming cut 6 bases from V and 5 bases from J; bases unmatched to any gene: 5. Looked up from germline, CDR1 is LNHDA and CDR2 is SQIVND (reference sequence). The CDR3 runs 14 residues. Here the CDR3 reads CASRMDRGQTEAFF. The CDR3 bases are TGTGCCAGTAGAATGGACAGGGGGCAGACTGAAGCTTTCTTT.

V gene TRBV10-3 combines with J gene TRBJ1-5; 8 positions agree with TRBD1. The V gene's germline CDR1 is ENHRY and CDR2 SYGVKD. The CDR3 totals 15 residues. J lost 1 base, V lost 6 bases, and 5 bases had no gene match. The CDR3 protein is CAIRPGQGSNQPQHF. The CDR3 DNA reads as TGTGCCATCAGACCCGGACAGGGAAGCAATCAGCCCCAGCATTTT.

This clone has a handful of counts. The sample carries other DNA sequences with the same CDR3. CDR3 amino acids: CASSFTGGADTQYF. DNA for the CDR3: TGTGCCAGCAGCTTTACGGGGGGGGCAGATACGCAGTATTTT. The J gene is TRBJ2-3, the V gene TRBV7-2; TRBD2 agrees at 8 bases. Germline lookup yields CDR1 SGHTA and CDR2 FQGNSA. This CDR3 has 14 residues. The trim removed 3 bases at V and 4 bases at J, leaving 3 bases unmatched.

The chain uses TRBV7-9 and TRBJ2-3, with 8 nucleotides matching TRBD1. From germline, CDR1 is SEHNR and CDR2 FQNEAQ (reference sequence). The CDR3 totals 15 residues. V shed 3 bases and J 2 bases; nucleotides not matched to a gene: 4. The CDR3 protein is CASSLDRVYTDTQYF. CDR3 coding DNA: TGTGCCAGCAGCTTGGACAGGGTCTACACAGATACGCAGTATTTT.

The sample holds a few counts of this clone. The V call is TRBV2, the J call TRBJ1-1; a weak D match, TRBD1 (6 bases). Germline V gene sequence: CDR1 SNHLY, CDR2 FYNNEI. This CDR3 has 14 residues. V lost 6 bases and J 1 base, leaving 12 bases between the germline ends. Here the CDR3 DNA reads TGTGCCAGCAGCTCAGGACAGCAGAACACTGAAGCTTTCTTT. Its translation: CASSSGQQNTEAFF. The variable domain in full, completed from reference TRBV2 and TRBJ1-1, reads EPEVTQTPSHQVTQMGQEVILRCVPISNHLYFYWYRQILGQKVEFLVSFYNNEISEKSEIFDDQFSVERPDGSNFTLKIRSTKLEDSAMYFCASSSGQQNTEAFFGQGTRLTVV.

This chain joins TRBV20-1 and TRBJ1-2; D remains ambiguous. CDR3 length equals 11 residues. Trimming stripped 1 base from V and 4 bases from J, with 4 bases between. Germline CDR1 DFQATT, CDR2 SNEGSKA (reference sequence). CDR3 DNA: TGCAGTGCTAGAGGGCCCTATGGCTACACCTTC. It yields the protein CSARGPYGYTF.

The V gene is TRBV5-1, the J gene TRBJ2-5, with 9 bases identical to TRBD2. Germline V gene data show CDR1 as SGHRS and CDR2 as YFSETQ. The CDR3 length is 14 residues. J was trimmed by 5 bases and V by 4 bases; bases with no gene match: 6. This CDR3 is CASSAGGTRETQYF. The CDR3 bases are TGCGCCAGCAGCGCGGGGGGGACCCGGGAGACCCAGTACTTC.

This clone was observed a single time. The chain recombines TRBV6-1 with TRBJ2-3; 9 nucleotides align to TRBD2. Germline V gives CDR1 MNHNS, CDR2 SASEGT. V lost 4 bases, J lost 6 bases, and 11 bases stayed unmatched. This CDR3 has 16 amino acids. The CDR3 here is CASSVAGAPPGDTQYF. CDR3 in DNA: TGTGCCAGCAGTGTAGCGGGGGCCCCCCCGGGTGATACGCAGTATTTT.

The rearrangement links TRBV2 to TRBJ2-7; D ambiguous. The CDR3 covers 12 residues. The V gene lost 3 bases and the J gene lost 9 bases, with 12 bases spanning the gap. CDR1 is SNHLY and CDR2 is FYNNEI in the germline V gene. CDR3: CASSDPGPLQYF. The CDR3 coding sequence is TGTGCCAGCAGTGATCCTGGCCCATTGCAGTACTTC.

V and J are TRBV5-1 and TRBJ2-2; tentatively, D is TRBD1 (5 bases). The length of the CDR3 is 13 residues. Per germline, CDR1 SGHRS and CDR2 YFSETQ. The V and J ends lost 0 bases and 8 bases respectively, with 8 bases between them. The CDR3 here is CASSLDRGGELFF. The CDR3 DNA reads TGCGCCAGCAGCTTGGATAGGGGTGGGGAGCTGTTTTTT.

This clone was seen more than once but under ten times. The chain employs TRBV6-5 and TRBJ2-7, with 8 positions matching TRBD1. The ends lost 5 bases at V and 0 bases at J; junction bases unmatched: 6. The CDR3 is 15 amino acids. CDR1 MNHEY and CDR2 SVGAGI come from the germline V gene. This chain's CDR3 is CASSGTGSPSYEQYF. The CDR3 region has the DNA TGTGCCAGCAGTGGGACAGGCTCTCCCTCCTACGAGCAGTACTTC.

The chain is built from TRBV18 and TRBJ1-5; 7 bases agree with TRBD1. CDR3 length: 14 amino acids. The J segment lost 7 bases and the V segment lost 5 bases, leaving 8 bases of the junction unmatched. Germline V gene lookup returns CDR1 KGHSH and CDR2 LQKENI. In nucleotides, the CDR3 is TGTGCCAGCTCATCCGACAGGGTAGGACAGCCCCAGCATTTT. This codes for CASSSDRVGQPQHF.

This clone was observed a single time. In DNA form, the CDR3 reads TGTGCCAGCAGTAGCCGACAGGGGTCGCCCCTCCACTTT. Translated: CASSSRQGSPLHF. This chain links TRBV6-5 with TRBJ1-6, with 8 bases aligning to TRBD1. Germline V gives CDR1 MNHEY, CDR2 SVGAGI. V was clipped by 5 bases and J by 13 bases; unmatched bases: 7. The CDR3 consists of 13 residues.

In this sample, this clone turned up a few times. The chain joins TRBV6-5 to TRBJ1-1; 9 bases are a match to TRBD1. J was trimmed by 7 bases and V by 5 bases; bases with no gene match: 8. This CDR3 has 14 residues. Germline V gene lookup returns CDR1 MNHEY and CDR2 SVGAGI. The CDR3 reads CASSASTGGGEAFF. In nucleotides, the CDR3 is TGTGCCAGCAGTGCCTCTACAGGGGGCGGTGAAGCTTTCTTT.

CDR3 residues: CASSLRGLSVLRANVLTF. The CDR3 DNA sequence: TGTGCCAGCAGCTTGCGTGGACTTTCAGTCCTAAGGGCCAACGTCCTGACTTTC. The chain is built from TRBV5-6 and TRBJ2-6, with D possibly matching TRBD2 (5 bases). The CDR3 runs to 18 residues. In germline, CDR1 is SGHDT, CDR2 YYEEEE. V lost 1 base and J lost 5, with 19 bases in between.

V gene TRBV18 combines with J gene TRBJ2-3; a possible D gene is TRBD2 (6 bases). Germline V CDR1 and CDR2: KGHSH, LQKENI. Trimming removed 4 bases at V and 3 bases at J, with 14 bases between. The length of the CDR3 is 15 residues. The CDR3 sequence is CASSLSSTSTDTQYF. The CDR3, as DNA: TGTGCCAGCTCACTAAGTTCGACTAGTACAGATACGCAGTATTTT.

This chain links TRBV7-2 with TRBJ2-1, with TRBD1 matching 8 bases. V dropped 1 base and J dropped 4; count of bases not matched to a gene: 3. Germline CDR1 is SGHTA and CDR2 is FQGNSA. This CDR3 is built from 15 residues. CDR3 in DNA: TGTGCCAGCAGCTTAGGGACAGGGACTTACAATGAGCAGTTCTTC. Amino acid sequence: CASSLGTGTYNEQFF.

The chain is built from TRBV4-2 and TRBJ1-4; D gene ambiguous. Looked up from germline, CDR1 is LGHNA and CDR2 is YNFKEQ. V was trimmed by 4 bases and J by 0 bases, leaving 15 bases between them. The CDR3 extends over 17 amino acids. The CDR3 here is CASSPRGDTATNEKLFF. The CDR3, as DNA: TGTGCCAGCAGCCCCCGGGGTGACACTGCAACTAATGAAAAACTGTTTTTT.

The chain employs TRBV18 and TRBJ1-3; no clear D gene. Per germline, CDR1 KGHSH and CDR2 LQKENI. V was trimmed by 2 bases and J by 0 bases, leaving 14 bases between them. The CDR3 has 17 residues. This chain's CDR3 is CASSPGNRELSGNTIYF. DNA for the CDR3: TGTGCCAGCTCACCAGGCAATAGGGAGCTCTCTGGAAACACCATATATTTT.